This T cell receptor beta chain was identified during a study of shared clonotypes between healthy human individuals. Those who donated, Caucasian adults without exception, all lived in Nashville, Tennessee. The CDR3 has 13 amino acids. Trimming at V came to 6 bases and at J to 1 base, leaving 2 bases not matched to a gene. Germline CDR1 reads MNHNS; CDR2 reads SASEGT. Repertoires were generated with immunoSEQ multiplex PCR, while TCRdb's copy carries only in-frame clones and drops some. Found here are about 450,000 clones, roughly 85% of them singletons; the top ten hold approximately 12%. This TCR came from a woman between 35 and 50 years old in good health. Some clones in this sample may be carry-over from other donors' samples. Material for sequencing was PBMCs. V gene TRBV6-1 combines with J gene TRBJ2-5; 7 positions agree with TRBD1. CDR3 sequence reads: CASSWTGQETQYF. The DNA of the CDR3 is TGTGCCAGCAGCTGGACAGGCCAAGAGACCCAGTACTTC.